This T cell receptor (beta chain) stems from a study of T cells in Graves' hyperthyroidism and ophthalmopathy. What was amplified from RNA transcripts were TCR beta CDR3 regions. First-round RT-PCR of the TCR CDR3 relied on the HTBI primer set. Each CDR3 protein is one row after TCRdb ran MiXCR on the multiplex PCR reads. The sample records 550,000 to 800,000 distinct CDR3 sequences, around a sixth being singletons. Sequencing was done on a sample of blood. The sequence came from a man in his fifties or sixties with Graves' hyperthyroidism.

The chain's CDR3 is CASSYGGPNEKLFF. DNA of the CDR3: TGTGCCAGCAGTTACGGAGGACCTAATGAAAAACTGTTTTTT. The chain is built from TRBV6-5 and TRBJ1-4; D is uncertain. This CDR3 comprises 14 residues. V was cut by 2 bases and J by 3 bases, with 7 bases left in between. Germline V gene sequence: CDR1 MNHEY, CDR2 SVGAGI.